The 5 T cell receptor beta chains below were found in one sample sequenced in a study of blood T cell repertoires in COVID-19. TCRdb's table, derived via immunoSEQ multiplex PCR, lists solely in-frame clones and lacks some. The sample holds some 300,000 clones, around 85% seen once. The sample comprised peripheral blood. Receptors originate from a woman aged 50 to 65 with active or convalescent COVID-19.

The genes are TRBV4-2 and TRBJ2-5; weak D call: TRBD1 (6 bases). Trimming cost V 4 bases and J 1 base, with 16 bases left between them. Germline lookup yields CDR1 LGHNA and CDR2 YNFKEQ. The CDR3 has 16 amino acids. CDR3 nucleotide sequence: TGTGCCAGCAGCCCCCAGACAGGAGCGACCCAAGAGACCCAGTACTTC. Translated, it gives CASSPQTGATQETQYF.

The chain is built from TRBV9 and TRBJ2-1, with no clear D. Germline CDR1 is SGDLS and CDR2 is YYNGEE. The V end lost 5 bases, the J end lost 3 bases, and 9 bases lay between the germline ends. The CDR3 totals 13 residues. CDR3 sequence (DNA): TGTGCCAGCAGTGAGCTTTTCTACAATGAGCAGTTCTTC. It translates to CASSELFYNEQFF.

This chain joins TRBV6-5 and TRBJ1-2; D may be TRBD1 (5 bases). CDR3 length: 14 amino acids. V was shortened by 5 bases and J by 0 bases, with 10 bases between the two germline ends. CDR1 is MNHEY, CDR2 SVGAGI, per germline. The CDR3 is CASSPGLANYGYTF. DNA for the CDR3: TGTGCCAGCAGTCCAGGGCTAGCTAACTATGGCTACACCTTC.

V usage is TRBV10-3 and J usage is TRBJ1-1; 7 bases line up with TRBD1. The CDR3 spans 15 residues. Trimming cost V 5 bases and J 1 base; bases outside gene matches: 7. Germline values: CDR1 ENHRY, CDR2 SYGVKD. The CDR3 here is CAISLYRTGNTEAFF. The DNA of the CDR3 is TGTGCCATCAGTCTTTACCGGACAGGGAACACTGAAGCTTTCTTT.

The J gene is TRBJ2-3, the V gene TRBV7-9; D gene uncertain. Germline V gene sequence: CDR1 SEHNR, CDR2 FQNEAQ (reference sequence). This CDR3 contains 15 residues. V was trimmed by 6 bases and J by 4 bases, leaving 17 bases between them. Written as DNA, the CDR3 is TGTGCCAGCAGGAACTCCCCCAACGAGGCAGATACGCAGTATTTT. This encodes CASRNSPNEADTQYF. The full variable domain, its missing parts supplied by reference TRBV7-9 and TRBJ2-3, is DTGVSQNPRHKITKRGQNVTFRCDPISEHNRLYWYRQTLGQGPEFLTYFQNEAQLEKSRLLSDRFSAERPKGSFSTLEIQRTEQGDSAMYLCASRNSPNEADTQYFGPGTRLTVL.